This T cell receptor (beta chain) stems from a study of blood T cell repertoires in COVID-19. Study-wide background: Sites across the United States, Italy and Spain contributed samples from acute and convalescent COVID-19.

Method: immunoSEQ multiplex PCR; TCRdb's copy keeps in-frame clones and lacks some. The table records 200,000 to 300,000 clones, 86% of them present only once. Participant ages covered about 18 to 89 years across 25 or so US areas. Participants' reported clinical history set cohort assignment. Recovered status in Cohort 3 required two negative PCRs, clearance, or symptom resolution. The CDR3 spans 18 residues. Trimming removed 2 bases from V and 1 base from J; junction bases left unmatched: 4. CDR1 is SGHAT, CDR2 FQNNGV, per germline. This chain links TRBV11-2 with TRBJ2-1; 14 nucleotides agree with TRBD2. This receptor was obtained from a woman between 50 and 59 years old who had recovered from COVID-19. The material sequenced was PBMCs or T cells enriched from blood (not recorded which). The CDR3 bases are TGTGCCAGCAGCTTACCCGGACTAGCGGGGGGATCCTACAATGAGCAGTTCTTC. This sequence encodes CASSLPGLAGGSYNEQFF. Combining the CDR3 with reference TRBV11-2 and TRBJ2-1 gives the whole variable domain EAGVAQSPRYKIIEKRQSVAFWCNPISGHATLYWYQQILGQGPKLLIQFQNNGVVDDSQLPKDRFSAERLKGVDSTLKIQPAKLEDSAVYLCASSLPGLAGGSYNEQFFGPGTRLTVL.